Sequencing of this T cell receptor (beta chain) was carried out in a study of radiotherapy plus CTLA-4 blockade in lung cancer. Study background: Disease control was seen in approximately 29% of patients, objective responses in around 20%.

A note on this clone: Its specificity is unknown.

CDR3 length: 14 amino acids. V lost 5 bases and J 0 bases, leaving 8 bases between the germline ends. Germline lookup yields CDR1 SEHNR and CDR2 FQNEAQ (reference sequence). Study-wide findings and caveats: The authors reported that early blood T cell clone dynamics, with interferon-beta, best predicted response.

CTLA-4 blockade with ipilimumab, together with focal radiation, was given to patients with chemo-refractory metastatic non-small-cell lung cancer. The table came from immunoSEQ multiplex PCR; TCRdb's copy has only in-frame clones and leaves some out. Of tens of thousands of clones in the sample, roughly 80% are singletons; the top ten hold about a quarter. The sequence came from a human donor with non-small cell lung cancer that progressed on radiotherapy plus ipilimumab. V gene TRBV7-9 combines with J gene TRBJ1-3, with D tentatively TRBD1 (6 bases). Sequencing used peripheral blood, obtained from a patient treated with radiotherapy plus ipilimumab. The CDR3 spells CASSPDSSGNTIYF. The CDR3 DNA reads TGTGCCAGCAGCCCGGACAGCTCTGGAAACACCATATATTTT.